The rows below give T cell receptor beta chains drawn from one sample of a study of cytomegalovirus exposure and HLA in healthy donors. Profiled with immunoSEQ multiplex PCR; TCRdb holds only in-frame clones, not every one. Counted here are 140,000 or so clones, roughly 65% occurring once; the ten biggest clones make up around 4%. The specimen sequenced was PBMCs. Receptors originate from a man aged 55 to 70 in good health and CMV-seronegative. The CDR3 runs from the conserved cysteine through the conserved F or W. D genes are given only for firm matches. Size is omitted from some rows. Given values are once, few, many or a class for expanded clones.

>-|TRBJ1-5|-|TRBV5-6
TGTGCCAGCAGCAAAGCGAGCAATCAGCCCCAGCATTTT
CASSKASNQPQHF
>-|TRBJ1-2|-|TRBV19
TGTGCCAGTAATAGGGGATCAGGGCCCAACTATGGCTACACCTTC
CASNRGSGPNYGYTF
>-|TRBJ2-6|-|TRBV18
TGTGCCAGCTCACCGGACAGTATTAACTCTGGGGCCAACGTCCTGACTTTC
CASSPDSINSGANVLTF
>TRBD1|TRBJ2-2|-|TRBV5-6
TGTGCCAGCAGCTTCCCAGGGGGAGATTGGACCGGGGAGCTGTTTTTT
CASSFPGGDWTGELFF
>-|TRBJ2-7|-|TRBV30
TGTACCTGGAGTGGGGACATACCCTACGAGCAGTACTTC
CTWSGDIPYEQYF
>TRBD2|TRBJ2-7|-|TRBV15
TGTGCCACCAGCAGAGATCGGGCTAGCGGTACCTACGAGCAGTACTTC
CATSRDRASGTYEQYF
>-|TRBJ2-5|-|TRBV15
TGTGCCACCAGCCCCAGATTGGGGGGAGGCCAAGAGACCCAGTACTTC
CATSPRLGGGQETQYF
>-|TRBJ2-5|-|TRBV28
TGTGCCAGCAGTTTATGGACAGCCCAAGAGACCCAGTACTTC
CASSLWTAQETQYF
>-|TRBJ1-5|-|TRBV5-1
TGCGCCAGCAGCTTGGAATTGGGGGCGCAGCCCCAGCATTTT
CASSLELGAQPQHF
>-|TRBJ2-5|-|TRBV11-3
TGTGCCAGCAGCTTAGCTGCAGGGGCCCCAGAGACCCAGTACTTC
CASSLAAGAPETQYF
>-|TRBJ2-7|-|TRBV6-6
TGTGCCAGCAGTCCCTCGAAGGAGCGGCCCTTCTACGAGCAGTACTTC
CASSPSKERPFYEQYF
>-|TRBJ2-3|-|TRBV27
TGTGCCAGCCTCTCGGGCACAGATACGCAGTATTTT
CASLSGTDTQYF
>TRBD1|TRBJ2-6|-|TRBV7-9
TGTGCCAGCAGCGCCGACAGGGAGACCAACGTCCTGACTTTC
CASSADRETNVLTF
>-|TRBJ1-1|-|TRBV15
TGTGCCACCAGCAGACCAGGGAACACTGAAGCTTTCTTT
CATSRPGNTEAFF
>TRBD1|TRBJ1-2|-|TRBV6-1
TGTGCCAGCAGTGATTTGGGGACAGGGAGCTCCTATGGCTACACCTTC
CASSDLGTGSSYGYTF
>TRBD1|TRBJ1-1|-|TRBV19
TGTGCCAGTAGTCCCCGGGACAGGGGGCCGTACACTGAAGCTTTCTTT
CASSPRDRGPYTEAFF
>TRBD2|TRBJ2-3|-|TRBV5-4
TGTGCCAGCAGCTTGGCCGGACTAGCAAGCACAGATACGCAGTATTTT
CASSLAGLASTDTQYF
>-|TRBJ2-1|once|TRBV9
TGTGCCAGCAGCGCAGGAACAGGGTTCAATGAGCAGTTCTTC
CASSAGTGFNEQFF
>-|TRBJ2-5|-|TRBV20-1
TGCAGTGCCCCCAACGGCATGACAAGGTACTTC
CSAPNGMTRYF
>-|TRBJ1-1|-|TRBV10-3
TGTGCCATCAGTCGGGGGATGAACACTGAAGCTTTCTTT
CAISRGMNTEAFF
>-|TRBJ2-1|few|TRBV1
TGCACCAGCAGCCCAAGTGTTGGAGCGGGAGAGGGCTACAATGAGCAGTTCTTC
CTSSPSVGAGEGYNEQFF
>-|TRBJ1-4|-|TRBV25-1
TGTGCCAGCGGTCGGGAAAAACTGTTTTTT
CASGREKLFF
>TRBD2|TRBJ2-1|-|TRBV5-1
TGCGCCAGCAGCTTGACTAGCGGTGACAATGAGCAGTTCTTC
CASSLTSGDNEQFF
>TRBD2|TRBJ2-1|-|TRBV15
TGTGCCACCGAGCGTAGACTTTTAGCGGGAGACTACAATGAGCAGTTCTTC
CATERRLLAGDYNEQFF
>-|TRBJ2-1|-|TRBV29-1
TGCAGCGTTGACAAGGCTAGCCTGCGGAATGAGCAGTTCTTC
CSVDKASLRNEQFF
>TRBD2|TRBJ2-1|-|TRBV4-1
TGCGCCAGCAGCCAAGAGGGCGGGCGGGAGGGGTACAATGAGCAGTTCTTC
CASSQEGGREGYNEQFF
>TRBD2|TRBJ2-7|-|TRBV6-5
TGTGCCAGCAGCCCTAGCGGGCCTGACTACGAGCAGTACTTC
CASSPSGPDYEQYF
>-|TRBJ1-5|-|TRBV15
TGTGCCACCAGCAGAGTAGGAAGCGGCAATCAGCCCCAGCATTTT
CATSRVGSGNQPQHF
>TRBD1|TRBJ2-2|-|TRBV5-1
TGCGCCAGCAGCTTCGACAGGGCCGGCGGGGAGCTGTTTTTT
CASSFDRAGGELFF
>-|TRBJ2-2|-|TRBV7-8
TGTGCCAGCAGCTTAGTATCCAGGGAGGCTGGGGAGCTGTTTTTT
CASSLVSREAGELFF
>-|TRBJ2-5|once|TRBV14
TGTGCCAGCAGCCCGCTCCCAACTGGACCAGGGGAGACCCAGTACTTC
CASSPLPTGPGETQYF
>-|TRBJ1-5|-|TRBV15
TGTGCCACCAGCAGAGATGCCAGTGGCGGACAGCCCCAGCATTTT
CATSRDASGGQPQHF
>TRBD1|TRBJ1-4|-|TRBV15
TGTGCCACCAGCAGACCGACAGGGATCGAAAAACTGTTTTTT
CATSRPTGIEKLFF
>-|TRBJ2-1|-|TRBV7-2
TGTGCCAGCAGGCAGTACAATGAGCAGTTCTTC
CASRQYNEQFF
>-|TRBJ2-1|-|TRBV7-2
TGTGCCAGCAGCACAAGCGGGCATGAGCAGTTCTTC
CASSTSGHEQFF
>-|TRBJ1-5|-|TRBV29-1
TGCAGCGTTCGGACGGGAGATCAGCCCCAGCATTTT
CSVRTGDQPQHF
>-|TRBJ2-4|once|TRBV19
TGTGCCAGTAGTATACCGACAGCTCTAGCCAAAAACATTCAGTACTTC
CASSIPTALAKNIQYF
>-|TRBJ2-1|few|TRBV19
TGTGCCAGTAGTAGGGGGACAACCAACAATGAGCAGTTCTTC
CASSRGTTNNEQFF
>-|TRBJ1-3|-|TRBV30
TGTGCCTGGAGTGAAGTCTCTGGAGACACCATATATTTT
CAWSEVSGDTIYF
>-|TRBJ2-3|-|TRBV28
TGTGCCAGCAGTACTACCTTGACAGCGAGCCTTAGCACAGATACGCAGTATTTT
CASSTTLTASLSTDTQYF
>-|TRBJ2-5|-|TRBV4-2
TGTGCCAGCAGCCAAGAGTTTAGTTTTGAGACCCAGTACTTC
CASSQEFSFETQYF
>-|TRBJ2-2|few|TRBV6-6
TGTGCCAGCAGACAACAGGCGCGTGGCACCGGGGAGCTGTTTTTT
CASRQQARGTGELFF
>-|TRBJ1-2|-|TRBV5-1
TGCGCCAGCAGTCCCGATAGTATTCGGGGGGCGCAGGGCTATGGCTACACCTTC
CASSPDSIRGAQGYGYTF
>TRBD2|TRBJ2-5|-|TRBV7-2
TGTGCCAGCAGCTTGGGACTAGCGGGAGTGCAGACCCAGTACTTC
CASSLGLAGVQTQYF
>TRBD2|TRBJ2-1|-|TRBV13
TGTGCCAGCAGCTTACAGCGGGGGAACAATGAGCAGTTCTTC
CASSLQRGNNEQFF
>TRBD1|TRBJ1-1|-|TRBV25-1
TGTGCCAGCAGTGACCCAGCGACAGGGGACACTGAAGCTTTCTTT
CASSDPATGDTEAFF
>TRBD2|TRBJ2-1|-|TRBV25-1
TGTGCCAGCAGTGAATTCTCAAATGGGGACTATCACAATGAGCAGTTCTTC
CASSEFSNGDYHNEQFF
>TRBD2|TRBJ2-7|-|TRBV10-3
TGTGCCATCAGGGGGTCAACTAGCGGGGCTAGATCATCCTACGAGCAGTACTTC
CAIRGSTSGARSSYEQYF
>TRBD1|TRBJ2-3|-|TRBV5-6
TGTGCCAGCAGCTCTTTCCGGGACAGCCACACAGATACGCAGTATTTT
CASSSFRDSHTDTQYF
>-|TRBJ1-2|few|TRBV19
TGTGCCAGTAGTATCCAGGGGCCTGGCTTGTACTTC
CASSIQGPGLYF
>-|TRBJ1-4|-|TRBV7-9
TGTGCCAGCAGCTTAAGTGGGAACAGGGAAAAACTGTTTTTT
CASSLSGNREKLFF
>TRBD1|TRBJ2-5|-|TRBV6-1
TGTGCCAGCAGTGAAATAAGGATCCGGGACAGATCCAAAGAGACCCAGTACTTC
CASSEIRIRDRSKETQYF
>-|TRBJ2-5|-|TRBV5-4
TGTGCCAGCAGGGCCCGGGAGAGTGGGACCCAGTACTTC
CASRARESGTQYF
>TRBD1|TRBJ1-5|-|TRBV6-1
TGTGCCAGCAGGTACAGGGGTCTCAATCAGCCCCAGCATTTT
CASRYRGLNQPQHF
>-|TRBJ2-3|few|TRBV9
TGTGCCAGCAGCGCCTTAAACACAGATACGCAGTATTTT
CASSALNTDTQYF
>TRBD1|TRBJ2-1|-|TRBV2
TGTGCCAGCAGTGCCATCTACAGGGGGCTGGATGGTGAGCAGTTCTTC
CASSAIYRGLDGEQFF
>-|TRBJ1-6|-|TRBV19
TGTGCCAGTAGTAACTTGGACGCGGGGGAATCACCCCTCCACTTT
CASSNLDAGESPLHF
>TRBD2|TRBJ2-5|-|TRBV7-6
TGTGCCAGCAGCCGACAGCGGGGGGACCCCCAAGAGACCCAGTACTTC
CASSRQRGDPQETQYF
>-|TRBJ1-1|once|TRBV30
TGTGCCTGGACCCCCCGAACCCCTCTCGGGAACACTGAAGCTTTCTTT
CAWTPRTPLGNTEAFF